This T cell receptor (beta chain) stems from a study of PD-L1 blockade in urothelial cancer. Overall study: Chemotherapy regimens numbering 0 to 3 had been given to patients.

Documented time point: pretreatment peripheral blood. There were between 1 and 8 samples from each patient, taken pretreatment and on-treatment. The protocol was immunoSEQ multiplex PCR, while the TCRdb copy is restricted to in-frame clones and leaves out a portion. Counted here are 90,000 to 100,000 clones, 90% occurring once; the ten biggest clones make up around 1.5%. The material sequenced was PBMCs, taken around atezolizumab (anti-PD-L1) treatment. This clonotype was sampled from a man aged 60 to 75 with urothelial cancer.

The DNA of the CDR3 is TGTGCCAGCAGCATACCCGGACAGAACTATGGCTACACCTTC. Encoded protein: CASSIPGQNYGYTF. The J gene is TRBJ1-2, the V gene TRBV28, with D tentatively TRBD1 (6 bases). The CDR3 is 14 residues long. The germline gives CDR1 MDHEN, CDR2 SYDVKM. V was shortened by 6 bases and J by 2 bases, with 13 bases between the two germline ends.